The 2 T cell receptor beta chains in this list originate from one sample, sequenced in a study of radiotherapy plus CTLA-4 blockade in lung cancer. Clones were sequenced by immunoSEQ multiplex PCR, and TCRdb holds only the in-frame ones, with some missing. The top ten clones hold more than 7% of a sample with some 74,000 clones, about 80% of them seen once. This specimen was peripheral blood, taken from a patient treated with radiotherapy plus ipilimumab. The receptors stem from a human donor with non-small cell lung cancer who had a complete response to radiotherapy plus ipilimumab.

This chain links TRBV30 with TRBJ2-5, with D maybe TRBD2 (5 bases). Per germline, CDR1 GTSNPN and CDR2 SVGIG (reference sequence). The V and J ends lost 4 bases and 5 bases respectively, with 14 bases between them. The CDR3 is 13 amino acids. For the CDR3, the DNA is TGTGCCTGGACGCGGTGGAGAGGGGAGACCCAGTACTTC. Translation gives CAWTRWRGETQYF. Full variable domain (missing parts from reference TRBV30 and TRBJ2-5): SQTIHQWPATLVQPVGSPLSLECTVEGTSNPNLYWYRQAAGRGLQLLFYSVGIGQISSEVPQNLSASRPQDRQFILSSKKLLLSDSGFYLCAWTRWRGETQYFGPGTRLLVL.

The rearrangement joins TRBV11-2 to TRBJ2-5; TRBD2 agrees at 8 bases. CDR1 is SGHAT, CDR2 FQNNGV, per germline. This CDR3 comprises 15 residues. Trimming cost V 3 bases and J 4 bases; bases outside gene matches: 7. This chain's CDR3 is CASSFSRGVSETQYF. The DNA of the CDR3 is TGTGCCAGCAGCTTTTCGCGGGGGGTTTCAGAGACCCAGTACTTC.